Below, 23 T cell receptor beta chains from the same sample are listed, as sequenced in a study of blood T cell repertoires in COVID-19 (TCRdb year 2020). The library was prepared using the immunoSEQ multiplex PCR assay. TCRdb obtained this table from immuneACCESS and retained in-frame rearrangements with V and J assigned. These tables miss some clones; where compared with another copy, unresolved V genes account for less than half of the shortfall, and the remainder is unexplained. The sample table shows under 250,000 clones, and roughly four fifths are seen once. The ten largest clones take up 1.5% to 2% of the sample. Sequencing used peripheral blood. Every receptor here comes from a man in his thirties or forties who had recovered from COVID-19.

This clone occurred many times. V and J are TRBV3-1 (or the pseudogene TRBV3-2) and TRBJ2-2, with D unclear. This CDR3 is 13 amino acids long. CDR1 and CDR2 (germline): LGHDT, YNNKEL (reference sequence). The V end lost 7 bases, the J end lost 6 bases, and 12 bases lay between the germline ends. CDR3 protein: CASTHRVPGELFF. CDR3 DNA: TGTGCCAGCACCCACCGGGTCCCCGGGGAGCTGTTTTTT.

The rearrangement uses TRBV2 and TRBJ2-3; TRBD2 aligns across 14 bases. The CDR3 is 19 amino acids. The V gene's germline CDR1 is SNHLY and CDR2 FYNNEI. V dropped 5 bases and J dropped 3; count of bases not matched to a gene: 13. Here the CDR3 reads CASSRRGLGLAGDTDTQYF. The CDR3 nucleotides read TGTGCCAGCAGTCGGCGCGGGCTGGGACTAGCGGGGGATACAGATACGCAGTATTTT. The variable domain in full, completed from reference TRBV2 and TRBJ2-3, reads EPEVTQTPSHQVTQMGQEVILRCVPISNHLYFYWYRQILGQKVEFLVSFYNNEISEKSEIFDDQFSVERPDGSNFTLKIRSTKLEDSAMYFCASSRRGLGLAGDTDTQYFGPGTRLTVL.

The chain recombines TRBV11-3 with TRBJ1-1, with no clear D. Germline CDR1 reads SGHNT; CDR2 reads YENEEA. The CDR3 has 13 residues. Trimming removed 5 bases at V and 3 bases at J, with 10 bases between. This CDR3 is CASSLSRDTEAFF. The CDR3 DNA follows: TGTGCCAGCAGCCTAAGTCGGGACACTGAAGCTTTCTTT. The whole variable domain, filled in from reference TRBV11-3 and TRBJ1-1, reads EAGVVQSPRYKIIEKKQPVAFWCNPISGHNTLYWYLQNLGQGPELLIRYENEEAVDDSQLPKDRFSAERLKGVDSTLKIQPAELGDSAVYLCASSLSRDTEAFFGQGTRLTVV.

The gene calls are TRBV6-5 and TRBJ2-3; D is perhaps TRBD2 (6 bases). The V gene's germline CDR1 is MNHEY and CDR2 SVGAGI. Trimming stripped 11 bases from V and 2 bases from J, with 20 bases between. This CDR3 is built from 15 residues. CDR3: CAGKEGLKDTDTQYF. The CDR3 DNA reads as TGTGCCGGGAAAGAGGGACTCAAAGACACAGATACGCAGTATTTT.

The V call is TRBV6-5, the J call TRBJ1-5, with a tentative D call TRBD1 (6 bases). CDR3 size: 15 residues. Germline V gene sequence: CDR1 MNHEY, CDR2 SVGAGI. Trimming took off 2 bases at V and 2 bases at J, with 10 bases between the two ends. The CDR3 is CASSYGGNGNQPQHF. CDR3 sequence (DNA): TGTGCCAGCAGTTACGGGGGCAATGGCAATCAGCCCCAGCATTTT.

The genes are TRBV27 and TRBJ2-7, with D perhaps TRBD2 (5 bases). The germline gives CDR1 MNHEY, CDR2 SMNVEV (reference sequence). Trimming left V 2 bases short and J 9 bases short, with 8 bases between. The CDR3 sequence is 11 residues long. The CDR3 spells CASSLGGWQYF. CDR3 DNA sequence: TGTGCCAGCAGTTTAGGCGGGTGGCAGTACTTC.

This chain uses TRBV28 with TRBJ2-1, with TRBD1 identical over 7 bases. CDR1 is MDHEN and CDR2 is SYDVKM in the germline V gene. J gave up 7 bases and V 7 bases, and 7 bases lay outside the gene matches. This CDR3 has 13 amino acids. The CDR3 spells CASNRGEVNEQFF. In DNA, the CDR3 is TGTGCCAGCAACAGGGGCGAGGTGAATGAGCAGTTCTTC.

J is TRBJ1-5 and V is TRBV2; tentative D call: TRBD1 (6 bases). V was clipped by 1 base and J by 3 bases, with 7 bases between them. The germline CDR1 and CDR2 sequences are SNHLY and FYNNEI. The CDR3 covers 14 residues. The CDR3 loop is CASSEGTVNQPQHF. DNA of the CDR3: TGTGCCAGCAGTGAAGGGACAGTCAATCAGCCCCAGCATTTT.

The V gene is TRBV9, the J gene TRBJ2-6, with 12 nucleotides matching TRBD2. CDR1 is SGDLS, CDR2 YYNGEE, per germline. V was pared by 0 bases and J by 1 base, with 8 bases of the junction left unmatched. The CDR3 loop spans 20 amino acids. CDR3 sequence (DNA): TGTGCCAGCAGCGTAGCTTATACTAGCGGGGGGTATTCTGGGGCCAACGTCCTGACTTTC. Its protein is CASSVAYTSGGYSGANVLTF.

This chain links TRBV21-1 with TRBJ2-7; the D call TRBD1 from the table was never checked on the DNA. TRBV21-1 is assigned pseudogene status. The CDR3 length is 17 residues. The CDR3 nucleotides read TGTGCCAGCAGCAAAAACCTTGGTCTCTCAGGGTCCTACGAGCAGTACGTC. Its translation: CASSKNLGLSGSYEQYV.

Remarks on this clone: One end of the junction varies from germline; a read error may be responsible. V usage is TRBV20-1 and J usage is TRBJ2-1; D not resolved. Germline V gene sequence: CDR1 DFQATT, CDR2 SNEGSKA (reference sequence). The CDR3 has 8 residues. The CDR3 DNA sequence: TGCAGTGCTAGCTATTTCCTCTTC. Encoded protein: CSASYFLF.

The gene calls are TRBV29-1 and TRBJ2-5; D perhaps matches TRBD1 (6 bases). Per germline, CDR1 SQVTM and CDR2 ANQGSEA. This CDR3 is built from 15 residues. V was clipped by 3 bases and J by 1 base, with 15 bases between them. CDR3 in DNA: TGCAGCGTTGACGATAACAGGGCAATCCAAGAGACCCAGTACTTC. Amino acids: CSVDDNRAIQETQYF.

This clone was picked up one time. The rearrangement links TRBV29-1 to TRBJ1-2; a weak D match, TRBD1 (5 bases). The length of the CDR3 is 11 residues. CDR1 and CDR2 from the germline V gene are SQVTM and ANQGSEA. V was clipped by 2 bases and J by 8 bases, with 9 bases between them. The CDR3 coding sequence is TGCAGCGTTGAAAGGGGTGAAGGCTACACCTTC. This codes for CSVERGEGYTF.

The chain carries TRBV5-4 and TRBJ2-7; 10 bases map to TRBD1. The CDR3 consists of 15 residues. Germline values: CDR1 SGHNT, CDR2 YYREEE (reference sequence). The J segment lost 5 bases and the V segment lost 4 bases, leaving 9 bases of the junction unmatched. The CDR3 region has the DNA TGTGCCAGCAGCGTCGGGACAGGGGTTCTCAACGAGCAGTACTTC. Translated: CASSVGTGVLNEQYF.

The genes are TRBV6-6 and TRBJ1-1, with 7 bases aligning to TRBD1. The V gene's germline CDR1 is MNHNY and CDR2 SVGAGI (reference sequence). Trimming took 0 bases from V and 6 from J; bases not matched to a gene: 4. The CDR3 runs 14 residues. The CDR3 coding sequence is TGTGCCAGCAGTTACTCGGAGCAGGGGGCTGAAGCTTTCTTT. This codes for CASSYSEQGAEAFF.

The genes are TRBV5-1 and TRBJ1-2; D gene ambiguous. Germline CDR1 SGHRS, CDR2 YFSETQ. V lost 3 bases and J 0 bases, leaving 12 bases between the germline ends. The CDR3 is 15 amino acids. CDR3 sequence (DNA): TGCGCCAGCAGCTCCACGGCGGGAGCTAACTATGGCTACACCTTC. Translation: CASSSTAGANYGYTF. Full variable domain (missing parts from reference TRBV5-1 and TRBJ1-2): KAGVTQTPRYLIKTRGQQVTLSCSPISGHRSVSWYQQTPGQGLQFLFEYFSETQRNKGNFPGRFSGRQFSNSRSEMNVSTLELGDSALYLCASSSTAGANYGYTFGSGTRLTVV.

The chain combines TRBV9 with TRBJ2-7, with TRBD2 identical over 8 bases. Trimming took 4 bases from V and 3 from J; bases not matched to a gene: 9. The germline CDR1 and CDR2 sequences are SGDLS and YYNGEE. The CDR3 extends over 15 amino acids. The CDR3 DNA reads TGTGCCAGCAGCACCCAGGCGGGGGGCATCTACGAGCAGTACTTC. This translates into CASSTQAGGIYEQYF. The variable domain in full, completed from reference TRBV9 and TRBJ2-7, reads DSGVTQTPKHLITATGQRVTLRCSPRSGDLSVYWYQQSLDQGLQFLIQYYNGEERAKGNILERFSAQQFPDLHSELNLSSLELGDSALYFCASSTQAGGIYEQYFGPGTRLTVT.

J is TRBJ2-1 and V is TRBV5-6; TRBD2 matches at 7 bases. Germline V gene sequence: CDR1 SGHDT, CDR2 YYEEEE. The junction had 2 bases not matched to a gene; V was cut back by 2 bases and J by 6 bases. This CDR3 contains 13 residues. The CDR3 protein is CASSLSGANEQFF. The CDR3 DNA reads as TGTGCCAGCAGCTTAAGCGGGGCCAATGAGCAGTTCTTC.

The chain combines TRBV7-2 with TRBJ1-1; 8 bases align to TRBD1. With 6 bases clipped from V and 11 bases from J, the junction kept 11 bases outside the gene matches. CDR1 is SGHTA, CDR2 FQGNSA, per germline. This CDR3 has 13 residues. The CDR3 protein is CASSPDRDSVAFF. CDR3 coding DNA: TGTGCCAGCAGTCCGGACAGGGATTCCGTGGCTTTCTTT.

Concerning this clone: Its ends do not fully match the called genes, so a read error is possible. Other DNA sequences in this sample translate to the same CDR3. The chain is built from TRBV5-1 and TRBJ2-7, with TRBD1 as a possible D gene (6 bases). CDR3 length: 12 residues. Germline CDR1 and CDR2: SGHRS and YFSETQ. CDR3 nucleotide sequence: TGCGCCAGCAGCCCACAGGGTTACGAACAGTACTTC. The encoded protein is CASSPQGYEQYF.

The CDR3 DNA follows: TGTGCCAGCTCACCAGGGCAGAACAATCAGCCCCAGCATTTT. Residues: CASSPGQNNQPQHF. V is TRBV18 and J is TRBJ1-5; D is unclear. The CDR3 is 14 amino acids. V was shortened by 2 bases and J by 3 bases, with 8 bases between the two germline ends. Germline V gene lookup returns CDR1 KGHSH and CDR2 LQKENI. The full variable domain, completed using reference TRBV18 and TRBJ1-5, is NAGVMQNPRHLVRRRGQEARLRCSPMKGHSHVYWYRQLPEEGLKFMVYLQKENIIDESGMPKERFSAEFPKEGPSILRIQQVVRGDSAAYFCASSPGQNNQPQHFGDGTRLSIL.

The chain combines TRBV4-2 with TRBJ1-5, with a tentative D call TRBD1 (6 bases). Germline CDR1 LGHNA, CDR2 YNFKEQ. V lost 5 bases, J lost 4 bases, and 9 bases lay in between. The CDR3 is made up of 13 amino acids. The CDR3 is CASSADRNQPQHF. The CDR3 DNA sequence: TGTGCCAGCAGCGCAGACAGGAATCAGCCCCAGCATTTT.

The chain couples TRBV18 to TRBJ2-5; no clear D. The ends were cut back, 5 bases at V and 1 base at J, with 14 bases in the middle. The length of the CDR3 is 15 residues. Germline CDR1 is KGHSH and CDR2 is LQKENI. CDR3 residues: CASSTTAVGQETQYF. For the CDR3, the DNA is TGTGCCAGCTCAACCACCGCGGTGGGCCAAGAGACCCAGTACTTC.